A single sample gave rise to the 27 T cell receptor beta chains below, sequenced in a study of cytomegalovirus exposure and HLA in healthy donors. Libraries were prepared by immunoSEQ multiplex PCR; TCRdb keeps only in-frame clonotypes and omits some of them. The sample shows about 240,000 clones, about 87% of them seen only once. The sample comprised PBMCs. These receptors all come from a man in his late teens or twenties in good health and CMV-seronegative.

This clone was observed a single time. V and J are TRBV7-2 and TRBJ1-5; 10 bases line up with TRBD1. V lost 5 bases, J lost 3 bases, and 7 bases stayed unmatched. This CDR3 has 16 residues. Germline V gene sequence: CDR1 SGHTA, CDR2 FQGNSA. DNA of the CDR3: TGTGCCAGCAGCCTGTGGGGACAGGGGATCAATCAGCCCCAGCATTTT. As protein: CASSLWGQGINQPQHF.

The chain has TRBV10-2 and TRBJ1-2, with 10 bases identical to TRBD1. V lost 7 bases, J lost 6 bases, and 5 bases stayed unmatched. The CDR3 spans 13 residues. Looked up from germline, CDR1 is WSHSY and CDR2 is SAAADI. CDR3 DNA sequence: TGCGCCAGCAAAACGGGGACAGGGGATGGCTACACCTTC. It yields the protein CASKTGTGDGYTF.

In DNA form, the CDR3 reads TGCGCCAGCAGGGGCAGGGGAGATGGCTACACCTTC. It codes for CASRGRGDGYTF. The rearrangement uses TRBV4-1 and TRBJ1-2; weak D call: TRBD1 (6 bases). This CDR3 spans 12 amino acids. V lost 6 bases and J lost 6, with 11 bases in between. Germline CDR1 reads MGHRA; CDR2 reads YSYEKL.

This clone was counted only a few times. The chain recombines TRBV6-1 with TRBJ1-1, with 7 bases lining up with TRBD1. V shed 2 bases and J 11 bases; nucleotides not matched to a gene: 11. CDR1 and CDR2 from the germline V gene are MNHNS and SASEGT. The CDR3 runs to 14 residues. The CDR3 region has the DNA TGTGCCAGCAGTGAACCCATATGGACAGGTTGGGCTTTCTTT. This codes for CASSEPIWTGWAFF.

This chain connects TRBV14 to TRBJ1-1, with D tentatively TRBD1 (5 bases). This CDR3 comprises 12 residues. Trimming took off 4 bases at V and 6 bases at J, with 9 bases between the two ends. Germline loops: CDR1 SGHDN, CDR2 FVKESK. The CDR3 protein is CASSRGRAEAFF. The CDR3 nucleotides read TGTGCCAGCAGCCGGGGCAGGGCTGAAGCTTTCTTT.

J is TRBJ2-7 and V is TRBV2, with D possibly matching TRBD1 (6 bases). Trimming took 4 bases from V and 6 from J, leaving 22 bases between them. Germline CDR1 is SNHLY and CDR2 is FYNNEI. This CDR3 contains 16 residues. The CDR3 loop reads CASSGLRGSNFLEQYF. The DNA of the CDR3 is TGTGCCAGCAGTGGTCTAAGGGGGTCCAACTTCCTCGAGCAGTACTTC.

This clone was counted a single time. The chain links TRBV7-9 to TRBJ2-2; TRBD2 is a possible D gene (6 bases). Germline V gene lookup returns CDR1 SEHNR and CDR2 FQNEAQ (reference sequence). Trimming took off 7 bases at V and 4 bases at J, with 13 bases between the two ends. CDR3 length: 14 residues. CDR3 sequence (DNA): TGTGCCAGCAACCTGGGGGGATCCACCGGGGAGCTGTTTTTT. Encoded protein: CASNLGGSTGELFF.

This chain connects TRBV4-2 to TRBJ2-3; 9 nucleotides align to TRBD2. The CDR3 contains 14 residues. After removal of 6 bases from V and 2 bases from J, the junction contained 3 bases not matched to a gene. Germline-derived CDR1 and CDR2 are LGHNA and YNFKEQ. In DNA form, the CDR3 reads TGTGCCAGCAGTTCTAGCGGGATCACAGATACGCAGTATTTT. Translating gives CASSSSGITDTQYF.

This chain uses TRBV14 with TRBJ2-3, with TRBD2 as a possible D gene (5 bases). The germline V and J ends were trimmed by 3 bases and 2 bases, with 15 bases remaining between them. Germline CDR1 SGHDN, CDR2 FVKESK. The CDR3 contains 16 residues. The CDR3 spells CASSQITPGITDTQYF. In DNA, the CDR3 is TGTGCCAGCAGCCAGATAACCCCGGGGATCACAGATACGCAGTATTTT.

The CDR3 sequence is CASSSDRTGAGNTEAFF. The CDR3 DNA reads as TGTGCCAGCAGCTCCGATAGGACAGGGGCCGGGAACACTGAAGCTTTCTTT. The V call is TRBV5-4, the J call TRBJ1-1, with 9 bases matching TRBD1. Unmatched junction bases numbered 10, after V lost 3 bases and J lost 1 base. Germline CDR1 SGHNT, CDR2 YYREEE (reference sequence). The CDR3 runs 17 residues.

The V and J genes are TRBV7-9 and TRBJ2-7, with D maybe TRBD1 (5 bases). This CDR3 is built from 13 residues. Germline V gene lookup returns CDR1 SEHNR and CDR2 FQNEAQ (reference sequence). V was trimmed by 1 base and J by 4 bases, leaving 8 bases between them. The CDR3 DNA is TGTGCCAGCAGCTTAGTAGGGGCGTACGAGCAGTACTTC. This sequence encodes CASSLVGAYEQYF. The entire variable domain, with the rest obtained from reference TRBV7-9 and TRBJ2-7, is as follows: DTGVSQNPRHKITKRGQNVTFRCDPISEHNRLYWYRQTLGQGPEFLTYFQNEAQLEKSRLLSDRFSAERPKGSFSTLEIQRTEQGDSAMYLCASSLVGAYEQYFGPGTRLTVT.

CDR3 residues: CASRWVDEGQFF. The CDR3 nucleotides are TGTGCCAGCAGATGGGTAGATGAGGGGCAGTTCTTC. The V and J genes are TRBV7-9 and TRBJ2-1; weak D call: TRBD2 (5 bases). This CDR3 is 12 amino acids long. Germline values: CDR1 SEHNR, CDR2 FQNEAQ (reference sequence). V lost 6 bases, J lost 12 bases, and 15 bases lay in between. The full variable domain, its missing parts supplied by reference TRBV7-9 and TRBJ2-1, is DTGVSQNPRHKITKRGQNVTFRCDPISEHNRLYWYRQTLGQGPEFLTYFQNEAQLEKSRLLSDRFSAERPKGSFSTLEIQRTEQGDSAMYLCASRWVDEGQFFGPGTRLTVL.

This chain joins TRBV5-1 and TRBJ1-2; D uncertain. Germline CDR1 reads SGHRS; CDR2 reads YFSETQ. V shed 0 bases and J shed 8 bases, with 14 bases lying between them. This CDR3 spans 14 amino acids. For the CDR3, the DNA is TGCGCCAGCAGCTTGGAGTTGGCAGGAGGGGGCTACACCTTC. Amino acids: CASSLELAGGGYTF.

In regard to this clone: At the DNA level, this CDR3 is encoded by other sequences in the same sample as well. Here the CDR3 reads CASSVVAGSYNEQFF. The CDR3 DNA sequence: TGTGCCAGCAGCGTAGTAGCGGGTTCCTACAATGAGCAGTTCTTC. The chain combines TRBV9 with TRBJ2-1; TRBD2 matches at 7 bases. The CDR3 runs to 15 residues. J lost 1 base, V lost 0 bases, and 1 base had no gene match. CDR1 and CDR2 (germline): SGDLS, YYNGEE. The whole variable domain, filled in from reference TRBV9 and TRBJ2-1, reads DSGVTQTPKHLITATGQRVTLRCSPRSGDLSVYWYQQSLDQGLQFLIQYYNGEERAKGNILERFSAQQFPDLHSELNLSSLELGDSALYFCASSVVAGSYNEQFFGPGTRLTVL.

This chain connects TRBV5-1 to TRBJ1-2; weak D call: TRBD1 (6 bases). Trimming left V 2 bases short and J 6 bases short, with 11 bases between. This CDR3 is 13 amino acids long. Germline V lookup: CDR1 SGHRS, CDR2 YFSETQ. This CDR3 reads CASSFVAGDGYTF. CDR3 coding DNA: TGCGCCAGCAGCTTCGTGGCAGGGGATGGCTACACCTTC.

The gene calls are TRBV18 and TRBJ1-1; possible D gene TRBD1, 5 bases. Trimming removed 2 bases from V and 7 bases from J, with 11 bases in between. The CDR3 covers 13 residues. CDR1 is KGHSH and CDR2 is LQKENI in the germline V gene. Here the CDR3 DNA reads TGTGCCAGCTCACCAATGCGGGGGAATGAAGCTTTCTTT. Translation gives CASSPMRGNEAFF.

The rearrangement uses TRBV12-5 and TRBJ2-3; a possible D gene is TRBD1 (6 bases). V was shortened by 3 bases and J by 0 bases, with 10 bases between the two germline ends. This CDR3 region has 15 residues. CDR1 LGHNT and CDR2 FRNRAP come from the germline V gene. The CDR3 spells CASGLMTGSTDTQYF. The CDR3 bases are TGTGCTAGTGGTTTAATGACAGGTAGCACAGATACGCAGTATTTT.

V usage is TRBV6-5 and J usage is TRBJ2-7; possibly TRBD2 for D (6 bases). Germline assignment: CDR1 MNHEY and CDR2 SVGAGI. Trimming cost V 8 bases and J 6 bases, with 23 bases left between them. The CDR3 contains 15 residues. The CDR3 is CASSPLRDPQGEQYF. DNA for the CDR3: TGTGCCAGCTCCCCCCTGCGGGACCCCCAGGGCGAGCAGTACTTC.

The chain employs TRBV5-6 and TRBJ2-1; D call uncertain. Germline CDR1 is SGHDT and CDR2 is YYEEEE. V was shortened by 1 base and J by 10 bases, with 6 bases between the two germline ends. There are 11 residues in the CDR3. CDR3 nucleotides: TGTGCCAGCAGCTTGCGTCTAGAGCAGTTCTTC. This gives the protein CASSLRLEQFF.

The chain joins TRBV2 to TRBJ1-6; TRBD1 aligns across 9 bases. This CDR3 spans 14 amino acids. Losses at the gene ends were 5 bases for V and 12 bases for J; bases not matched to a gene: 8. CDR1 SNHLY and CDR2 FYNNEI come from the germline V gene. CDR3 nucleotide sequence: TGTGCCAGCAGTCAACAGGGGGCCTCACAACCCCTCCACTTT. This sequence encodes CASSQQGASQPLHF.

The rearrangement joins TRBV5-4 to TRBJ2-7, with TRBD2 matching over 10 bases. Germline V gene sequence: CDR1 SGHNT, CDR2 YYREEE (reference sequence). V lost 5 bases and J lost 3; bases outside the gene matches: 8. CDR3 size: 15 residues. CDR3 loop: CASSPPSGSGYEQYF. CDR3 in DNA: TGTGCCAGCAGTCCACCTAGCGGGAGTGGCTACGAGCAGTACTTC. Looking up the rest from reference TRBV5-4 and TRBJ2-7 gives the full variable domain: ETGVTQSPTHLIKTRGQQVTLRCSSQSGHNTVSWYQQALGQGPQFIFQYYREEENGRGNFPPRFSGLQFPNYSSELNVNALELDDSALYLCASSPPSGSGYEQYFGPGTRLTVT.

This rearrangement joins TRBV7-2 to TRBJ2-3; a possible D gene is TRBD1 (6 bases). Germline lookup yields CDR1 SGHTA and CDR2 FQGNSA. Deletions cut 3 bases from V and 4 bases from J, with 11 bases between. The CDR3 loop spans 14 amino acids. CDR3 sequence: CASSFGGDADTQYF. For the CDR3, the DNA is TGTGCCAGCAGCTTTGGGGGCGACGCAGATACGCAGTATTTT. The whole variable domain, filled in from reference TRBV7-2 and TRBJ2-3, reads GAGVSQSPSNKVTEKGKDVELRCDPISGHTALYWYRQSLGQGLEFLIYFQGNSAPDKSGLPSDRFSAERTGGSVSTLTIQRTQQEDSAVYLCASSFGGDADTQYFGPGTRLTVL.

The CDR3 loop reads CASSIKGAENEAFF. CDR3 DNA sequence: TGTGCCAGTAGTATAAAAGGGGCCGAGAATGAAGCTTTCTTT. J is TRBJ1-1 and V is TRBV19, with D perhaps matching TRBD1 (5 bases). Deletions cut 2 bases from V and 7 bases from J, with 14 bases between. The germline V gene encodes CDR1 LNHDA and CDR2 SQIVND (reference sequence). CDR3 length: 14 residues.

The CDR3 loop is CASSLAQNSPLHF. In DNA, the CDR3 is TGTGCCAGCAGCTTAGCACAGAATTCACCCCTCCACTTT. J is TRBJ1-6 and V is TRBV7-7; D is unclear. This CDR3 comprises 13 residues. From germline, CDR1 is SSHAT and CDR2 FNYEAQ (reference sequence). Trimming pared 0 bases from V and 7 bases from J, leaving 4 bases between. Filled out from reference TRBV7-7 and TRBJ1-6, the complete variable domain reads GAGVSQSPRYKVTKRGQDVTLRCDPISSHATLYWYQQALGQGPEFLTYFNYEAQPDKSGLPSDRFSAERPEGSISTLTIQRTEQRDSAMYRCASSLAQNSPLHFGNGTRLTVT.

The chain links TRBV7-9 to TRBJ1-2; TRBD1 matches at 7 bases. V was clipped by 4 bases and J by 2 bases; unmatched bases: 10. Per germline, CDR1 SEHNR and CDR2 FQNEAQ (reference sequence). The CDR3 is made up of 16 amino acids. The CDR3 reads CASSSPGTESNYGYTF. The CDR3 bases are TGTGCCAGCAGCTCACCCGGGACAGAGAGCAACTATGGCTACACCTTC.

The chain has TRBV2 and TRBJ1-1; D possibly corresponds to TRBD1 (5 bases). The V and J ends lost 4 bases and 3 bases respectively, with 12 bases between them. The germline V gene has CDR1 SNHLY and CDR2 FYNNEI. The CDR3 extends over 14 amino acids. CDR3 protein: CASSGGGRDTEAFF. As DNA, the CDR3 is TGTGCCAGCAGTGGGGGGGGAAGGGACACTGAAGCTTTCTTT.

V and J are TRBV2 and TRBJ2-5; 11 bases agree with TRBD1. V gave up 10 bases and J gave up 7 bases; unmatched junction bases: 5. Germline V CDR1 and CDR2: SNHLY, FYNNEI. This CDR3 is 12 amino acids long. The CDR3 sequence: CATQGQGGTQYF. The CDR3 bases are TGTGCCACCCAGGGACAGGGGGGGACCCAGTACTTC. Combining the CDR3 with reference TRBV2 and TRBJ2-5 gives the whole variable domain EPEVTQTPSHQVTQMGQEVILRCVPISNHLYFYWYRQILGQKVEFLVSFYNNEISEKSEIFDDQFSVERPDGSNFTLKIRSTKLEDSAMYFCATQGQGGTQYFGPGTRLLVL.